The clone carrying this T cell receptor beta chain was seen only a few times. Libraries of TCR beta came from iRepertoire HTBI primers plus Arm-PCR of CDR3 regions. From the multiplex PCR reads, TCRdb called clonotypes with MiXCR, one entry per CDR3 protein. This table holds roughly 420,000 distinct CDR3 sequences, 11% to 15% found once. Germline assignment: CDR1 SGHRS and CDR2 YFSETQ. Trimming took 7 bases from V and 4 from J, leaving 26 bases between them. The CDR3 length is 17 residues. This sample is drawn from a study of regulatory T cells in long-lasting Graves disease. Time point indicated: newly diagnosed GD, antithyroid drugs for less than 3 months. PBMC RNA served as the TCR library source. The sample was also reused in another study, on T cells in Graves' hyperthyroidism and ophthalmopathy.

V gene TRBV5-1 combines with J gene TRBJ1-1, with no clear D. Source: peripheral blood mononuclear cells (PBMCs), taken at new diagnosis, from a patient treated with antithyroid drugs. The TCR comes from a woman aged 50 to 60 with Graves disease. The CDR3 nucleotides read TGCGCCAGCTCTCGGCCCCTGCAAACACCGGGTTCCACTGAAGCTTTCTTT. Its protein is CASSRPLQTPGSTEAFF.